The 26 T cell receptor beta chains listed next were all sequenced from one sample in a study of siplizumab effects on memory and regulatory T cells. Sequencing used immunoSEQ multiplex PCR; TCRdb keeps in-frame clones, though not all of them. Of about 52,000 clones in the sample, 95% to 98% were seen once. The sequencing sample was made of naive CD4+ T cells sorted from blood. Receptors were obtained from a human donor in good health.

CDR3 in amino acids: CASSQTGGGHEQYF. The CDR3 DNA reads TGCGCCAGCAGCCAAACAGGGGGGGGCCACGAGCAGTACTTC. The chain employs TRBV4-1 and TRBJ2-7; D is possibly TRBD1 (8 bases). The CDR3 runs 14 residues. CDR1 and CDR2 from the germline V gene are MGHRA and YSYEKL. Trimming stripped 2 bases from V and 5 bases from J, with 13 bases between.

CDR3 in amino acids: CASGPGLAGGGEQFF. The CDR3 nucleotides are TGTGCTAGTGGCCCGGGACTAGCGGGAGGGGGTGAGCAGTTCTTC. The rearrangement links TRBV12-5 to TRBJ2-1; 16 bases align to TRBD2. The CDR3 is 15 residues long. The V gene's germline CDR1 is LGHNT and CDR2 FRNRAP. V was clipped by 6 bases and J by 9 bases; unmatched bases: 5.

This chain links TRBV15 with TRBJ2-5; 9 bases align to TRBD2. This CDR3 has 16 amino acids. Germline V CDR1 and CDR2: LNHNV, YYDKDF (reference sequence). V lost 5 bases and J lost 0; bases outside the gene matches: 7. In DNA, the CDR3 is TGTGCCACCAGCGCGTGGACTAGCGCGTACCAAGAGACCCAGTACTTC. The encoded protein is CATSAWTSAYQETQYF.

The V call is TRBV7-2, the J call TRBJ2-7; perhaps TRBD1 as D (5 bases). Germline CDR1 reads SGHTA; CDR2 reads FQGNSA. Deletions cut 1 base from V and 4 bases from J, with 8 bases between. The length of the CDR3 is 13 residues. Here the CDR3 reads CASSLGGPYEQYF. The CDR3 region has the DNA TGTGCCAGCAGCTTAGGGGGCCCTTACGAGCAGTACTTC.

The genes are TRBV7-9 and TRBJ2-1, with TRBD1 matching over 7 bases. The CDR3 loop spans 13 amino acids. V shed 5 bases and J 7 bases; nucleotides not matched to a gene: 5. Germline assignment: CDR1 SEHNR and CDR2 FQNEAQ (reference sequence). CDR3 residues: CASSLRQGNEQFF. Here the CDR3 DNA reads TGTGCCAGCAGCCTAAGACAGGGAAATGAGCAGTTCTTC.

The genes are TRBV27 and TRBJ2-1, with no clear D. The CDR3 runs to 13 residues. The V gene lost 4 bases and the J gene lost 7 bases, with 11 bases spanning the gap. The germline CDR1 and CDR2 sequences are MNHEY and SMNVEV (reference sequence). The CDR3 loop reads CASSYFFGNEQFF. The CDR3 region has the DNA TGTGCCAGCAGTTATTTTTTTGGAAATGAGCAGTTCTTC.

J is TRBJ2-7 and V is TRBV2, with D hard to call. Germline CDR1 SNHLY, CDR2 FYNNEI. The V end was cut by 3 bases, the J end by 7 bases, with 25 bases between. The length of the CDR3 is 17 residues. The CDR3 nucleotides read TGTGCCAGCAGTGACAAGTATCCGTTCGTGATTACGAAGGAGCAGTACTTC. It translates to CASSDKYPFVITKEQYF. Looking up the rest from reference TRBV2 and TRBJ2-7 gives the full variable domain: EPEVTQTPSHQVTQMGQEVILRCVPISNHLYFYWYRQILGQKVEFLVSFYNNEISEKSEIFDDQFSVERPDGSNFTLKIRSTKLEDSAMYFCASSDKYPFVITKEQYFGPGTRLTVT.

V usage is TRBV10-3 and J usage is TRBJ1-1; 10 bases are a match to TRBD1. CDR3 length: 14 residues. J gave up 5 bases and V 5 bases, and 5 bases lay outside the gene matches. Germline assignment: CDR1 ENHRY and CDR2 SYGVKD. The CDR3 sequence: CAISRDRGTTEAFF. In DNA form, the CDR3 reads TGTGCCATCAGTCGGGACAGGGGAACTACTGAAGCTTTCTTT.

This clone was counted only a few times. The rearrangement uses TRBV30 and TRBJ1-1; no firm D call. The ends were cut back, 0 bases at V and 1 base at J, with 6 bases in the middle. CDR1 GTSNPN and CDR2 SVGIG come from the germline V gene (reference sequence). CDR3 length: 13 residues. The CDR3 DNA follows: TGTGCCTGGAGTGTAACCCAGAACACTGAAGCTTTCTTT. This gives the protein CAWSVTQNTEAFF.

CDR3 bases: TGCGCCAGCAGCGGATTACTAGCGGGACTCAGCGAGCAGTACTTC. This translates into CASSGLLAGLSEQYF. This rearrangement joins TRBV5-1 to TRBJ2-7, with 10 bases identical to TRBD2. The CDR3 has 15 amino acids. V shed 4 bases, J shed 6 bases, and the junction held 10 bases outside the gene matches. Germline lookup yields CDR1 SGHRS and CDR2 YFSETQ. The variable domain in full, completed from reference TRBV5-1 and TRBJ2-7, reads KAGVTQTPRYLIKTRGQQVTLSCSPISGHRSVSWYQQTPGQGLQFLFEYFSETQRNKGNFPGRFSGRQFSNSRSEMNVSTLELGDSALYLCASSGLLAGLSEQYFGPGTRLTVT.

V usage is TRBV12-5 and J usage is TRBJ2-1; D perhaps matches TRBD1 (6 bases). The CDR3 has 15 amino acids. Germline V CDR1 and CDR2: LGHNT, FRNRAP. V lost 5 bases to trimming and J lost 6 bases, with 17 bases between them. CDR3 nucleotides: TGTGCTAGTGGTCTCACAGGGACGGTTTCCAATGAGCAGTTCTTC. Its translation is CASGLTGTVSNEQFF.

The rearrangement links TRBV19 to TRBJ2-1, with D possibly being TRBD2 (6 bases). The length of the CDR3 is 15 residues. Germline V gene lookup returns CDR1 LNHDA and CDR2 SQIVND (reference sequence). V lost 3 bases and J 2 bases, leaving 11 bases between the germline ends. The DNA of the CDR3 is TGTGCCAGTAGTATGTCCGGAGGGCCCTACAATGAGCAGTTCTTC. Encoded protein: CASSMSGGPYNEQFF.

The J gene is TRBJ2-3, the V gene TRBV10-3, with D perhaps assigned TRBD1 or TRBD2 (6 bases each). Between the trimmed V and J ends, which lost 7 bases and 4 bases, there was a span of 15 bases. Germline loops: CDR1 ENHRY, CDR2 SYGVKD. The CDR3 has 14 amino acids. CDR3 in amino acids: CAITGGSKADTQYF. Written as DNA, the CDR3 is TGTGCCATCACCGGGGGCTCCAAGGCAGATACGCAGTATTTT.

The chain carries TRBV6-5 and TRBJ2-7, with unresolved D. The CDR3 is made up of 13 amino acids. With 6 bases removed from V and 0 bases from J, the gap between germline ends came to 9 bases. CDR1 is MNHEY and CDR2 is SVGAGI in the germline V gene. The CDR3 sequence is CASSEDSSYEQYF. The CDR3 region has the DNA TGTGCCAGCAGCGAGGATAGCTCCTACGAGCAGTACTTC.

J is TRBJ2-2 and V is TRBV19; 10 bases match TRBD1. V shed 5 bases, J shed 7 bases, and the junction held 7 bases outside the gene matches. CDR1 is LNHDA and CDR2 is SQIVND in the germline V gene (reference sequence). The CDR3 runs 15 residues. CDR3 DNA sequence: TGTGCCAGTAGTCCTCGACAGGGGGCCAGCGGGGAGCTGTTTTTT. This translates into CASSPRQGASGELFF.

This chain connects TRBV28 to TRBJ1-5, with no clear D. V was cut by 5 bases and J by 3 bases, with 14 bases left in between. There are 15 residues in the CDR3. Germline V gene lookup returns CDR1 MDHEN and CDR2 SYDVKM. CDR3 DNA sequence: TGTGCCAGCAGTCCCCGGGGAGTCGACAATCAGCCCCAGCATTTT. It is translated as CASSPRGVDNQPQHF.

The DNA of the CDR3 is TGTGCCAGCAGTGCCCAGGGTGTCTATGGCTACACCTTC. It translates to CASSAQGVYGYTF. V is TRBV2 and J is TRBJ1-2, with D possibly matching TRBD1 (5 bases). The V end was cut by 4 bases, the J end by 4 bases, with 10 bases between. This CDR3 comprises 13 residues. Germline V lookup: CDR1 SNHLY, CDR2 FYNNEI.

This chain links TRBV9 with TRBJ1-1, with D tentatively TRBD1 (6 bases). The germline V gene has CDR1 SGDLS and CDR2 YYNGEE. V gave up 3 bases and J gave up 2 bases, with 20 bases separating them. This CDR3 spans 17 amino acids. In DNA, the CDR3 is TGTGCCAGCAGCGCCATGGTGGGGGCCACAAAAAACACTGAAGCTTTCTTT. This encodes CASSAMVGATKNTEAFF. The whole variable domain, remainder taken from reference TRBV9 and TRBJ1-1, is DSGVTQTPKHLITATGQRVTLRCSPRSGDLSVYWYQQSLDQGLQFLIQYYNGEERAKGNILERFSAQQFPDLHSELNLSSLELGDSALYFCASSAMVGATKNTEAFFGQGTRLTVV.

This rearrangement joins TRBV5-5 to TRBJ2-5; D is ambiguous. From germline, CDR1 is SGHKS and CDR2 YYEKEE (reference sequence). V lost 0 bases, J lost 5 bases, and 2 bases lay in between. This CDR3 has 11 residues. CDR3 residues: CASSLVETQYF. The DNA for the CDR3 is TGTGCCAGCAGCTTGGTGGAGACCCAGTACTTC. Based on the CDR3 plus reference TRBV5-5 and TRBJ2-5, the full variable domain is DAGVTQSPTHLIKTRGQQVTLRCSPISGHKSVSWYQQVLGQGPQFIFQYYEKEERGRGNFPDRFSARQFPNYSSELNVNALLLGDSALYLCASSLVETQYFGPGTRLLVL.

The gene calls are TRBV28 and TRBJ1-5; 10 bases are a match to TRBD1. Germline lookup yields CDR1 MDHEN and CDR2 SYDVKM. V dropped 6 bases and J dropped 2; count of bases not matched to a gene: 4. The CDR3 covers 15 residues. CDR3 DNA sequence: TGTGCCAGCAGGCGACAGGGGGCGGGCAATCAGCCCCAGCATTTT. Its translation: CASRRQGAGNQPQHF.

CDR3 nucleotide sequence: TGTGCCAGCAGTGAATATAGGACAGGGGGCCTGGAGACCCAGTACTTC. This codes for CASSEYRTGGLETQYF. The chain has TRBV6-1 and TRBJ2-5, with 11 bases identical to TRBD1. The V gene end was trimmed by 2 bases and the J gene end by 5 bases; junction bases not matched to a gene: 7. This CDR3 is 16 amino acids long. Germline CDR1 reads MNHNS; CDR2 reads SASEGT.

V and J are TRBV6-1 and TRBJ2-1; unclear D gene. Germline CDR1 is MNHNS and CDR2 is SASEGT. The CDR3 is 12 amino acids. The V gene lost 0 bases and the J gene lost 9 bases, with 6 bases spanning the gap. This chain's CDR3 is CASSEAIGEQFF. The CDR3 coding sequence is TGTGCCAGCAGTGAAGCCATTGGTGAGCAGTTCTTC.

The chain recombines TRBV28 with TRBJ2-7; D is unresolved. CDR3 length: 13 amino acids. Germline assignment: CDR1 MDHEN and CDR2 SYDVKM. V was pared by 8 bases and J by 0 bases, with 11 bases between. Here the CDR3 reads CASLETSSYEQYF. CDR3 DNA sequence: TGTGCCAGCCTAGAAACAAGCTCCTACGAGCAGTACTTC.

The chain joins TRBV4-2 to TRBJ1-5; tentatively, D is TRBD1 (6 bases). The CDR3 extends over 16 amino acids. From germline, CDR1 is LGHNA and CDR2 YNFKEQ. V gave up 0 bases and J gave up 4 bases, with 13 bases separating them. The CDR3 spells CASSQDLDRQNQPQHF. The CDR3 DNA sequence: TGTGCCAGCAGCCAAGACTTAGACAGGCAAAATCAGCCCCAGCATTTT.

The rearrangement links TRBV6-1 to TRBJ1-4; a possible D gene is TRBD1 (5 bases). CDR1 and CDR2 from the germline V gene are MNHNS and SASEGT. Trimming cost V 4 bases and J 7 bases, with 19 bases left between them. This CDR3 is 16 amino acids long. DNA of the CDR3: TGTGCCAGCAGTGGGGGCATGTTGGACCTTTCTGAAAAACTGTTTTTT. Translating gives CASSGGMLDLSEKLFF.

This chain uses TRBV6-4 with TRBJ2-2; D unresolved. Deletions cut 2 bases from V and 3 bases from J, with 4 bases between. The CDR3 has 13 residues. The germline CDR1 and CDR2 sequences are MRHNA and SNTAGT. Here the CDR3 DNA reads TGTGCCAGCAGTGACCAGTACACCGGGGAGCTGTTTTTT. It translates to CASSDQYTGELFF.